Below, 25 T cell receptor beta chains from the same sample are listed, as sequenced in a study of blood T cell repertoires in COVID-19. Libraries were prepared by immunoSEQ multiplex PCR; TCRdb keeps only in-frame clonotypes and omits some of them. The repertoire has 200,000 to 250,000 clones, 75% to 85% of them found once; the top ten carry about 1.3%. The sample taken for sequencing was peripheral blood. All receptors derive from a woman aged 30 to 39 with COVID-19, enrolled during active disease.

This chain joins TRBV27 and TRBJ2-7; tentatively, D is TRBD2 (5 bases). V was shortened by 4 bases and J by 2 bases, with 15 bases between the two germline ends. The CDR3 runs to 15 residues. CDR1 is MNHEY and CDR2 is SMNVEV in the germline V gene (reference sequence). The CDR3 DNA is TGTGCCAGCAGTTCGGGGAGCGGCAGTGCCTACGAGCAGTACTTC. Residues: CASSSGSGSAYEQYF.

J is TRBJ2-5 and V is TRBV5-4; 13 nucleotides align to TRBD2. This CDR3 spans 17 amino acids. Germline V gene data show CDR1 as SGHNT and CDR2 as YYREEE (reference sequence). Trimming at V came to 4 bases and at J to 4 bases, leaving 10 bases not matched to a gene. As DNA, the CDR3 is TGTGCCAGCAGCCGCCCCACTAGCGGGGGGGGAGGAGAGACCCAGTACTTC. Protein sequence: CASSRPTSGGGGETQYF.

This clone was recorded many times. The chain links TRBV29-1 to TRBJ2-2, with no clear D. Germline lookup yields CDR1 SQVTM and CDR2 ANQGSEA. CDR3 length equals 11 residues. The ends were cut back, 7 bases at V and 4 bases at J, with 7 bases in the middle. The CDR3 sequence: CSAVSTGELFF. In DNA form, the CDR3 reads TGCAGCGCCGTATCCACCGGGGAGCTGTTTTTT.

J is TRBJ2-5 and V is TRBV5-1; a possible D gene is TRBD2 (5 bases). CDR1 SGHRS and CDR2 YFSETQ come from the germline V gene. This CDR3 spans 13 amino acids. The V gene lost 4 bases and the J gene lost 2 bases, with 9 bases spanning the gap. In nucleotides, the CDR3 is TGCGCCAGCAGCGTACCGGGGCAAGAGACCCAGTACTTC. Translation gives CASSVPGQETQYF.

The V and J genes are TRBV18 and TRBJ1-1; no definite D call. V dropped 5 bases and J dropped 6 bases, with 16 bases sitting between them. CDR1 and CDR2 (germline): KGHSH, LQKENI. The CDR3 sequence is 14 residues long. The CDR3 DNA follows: TGTGCCAGCTCATACTACGGAGAAGAAGCTGAAGCTTTCTTT. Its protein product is CASSYYGEEAEAFF.

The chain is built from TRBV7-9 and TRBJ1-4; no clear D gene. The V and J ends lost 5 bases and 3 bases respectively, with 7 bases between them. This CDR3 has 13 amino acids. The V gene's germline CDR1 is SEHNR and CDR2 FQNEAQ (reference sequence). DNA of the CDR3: TGTGCCAGCAGCCGAGTCTCTAATGAAAAACTGTTTTTT. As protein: CASSRVSNEKLFF.

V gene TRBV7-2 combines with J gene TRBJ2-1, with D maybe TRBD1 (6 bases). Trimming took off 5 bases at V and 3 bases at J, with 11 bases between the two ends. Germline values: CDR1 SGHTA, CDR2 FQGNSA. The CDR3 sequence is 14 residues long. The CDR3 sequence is CASSRRDIYNEQFF. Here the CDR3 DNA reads TGTGCCAGCAGCCGCCGGGACATCTACAATGAGCAGTTCTTC.

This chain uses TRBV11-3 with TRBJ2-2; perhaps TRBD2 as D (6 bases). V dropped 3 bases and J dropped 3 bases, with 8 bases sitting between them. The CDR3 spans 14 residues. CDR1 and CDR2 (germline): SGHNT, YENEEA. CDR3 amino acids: CASSLRGDTGELFF. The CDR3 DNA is TGTGCCAGCAGCTTGCGGGGAGACACCGGGGAGCTGTTTTTT.

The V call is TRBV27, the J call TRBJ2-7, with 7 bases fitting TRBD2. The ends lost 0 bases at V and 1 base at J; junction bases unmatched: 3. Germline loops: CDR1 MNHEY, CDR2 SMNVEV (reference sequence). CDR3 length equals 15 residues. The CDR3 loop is CASSLSSGGSYEQYF. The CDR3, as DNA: TGTGCCAGCAGTTTATCGTCGGGAGGTTCCTACGAGCAGTACTTC.

The CDR3 loop is CASSLDGSGSYEQYF. The DNA of the CDR3 is TGCGCCAGCAGCTTGGACGGGAGTGGCTCCTACGAGCAGTACTTC. The chain links TRBV5-1 to TRBJ2-7; possibly TRBD2 for D (6 bases). The CDR3 length is 15 residues. The ends were cut back, 0 bases at V and 0 bases at J, with 10 bases in the middle. Per germline, CDR1 SGHRS and CDR2 YFSETQ.

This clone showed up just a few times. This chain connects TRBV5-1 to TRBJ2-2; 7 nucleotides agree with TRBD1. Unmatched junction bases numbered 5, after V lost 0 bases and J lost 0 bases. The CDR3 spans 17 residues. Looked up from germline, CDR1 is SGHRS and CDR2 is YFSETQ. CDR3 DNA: TGCGCCAGCAGCTTGGGACCGGGGACAGCGAACACCGGGGAGCTGTTTTTT. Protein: CASSLGPGTANTGELFF.

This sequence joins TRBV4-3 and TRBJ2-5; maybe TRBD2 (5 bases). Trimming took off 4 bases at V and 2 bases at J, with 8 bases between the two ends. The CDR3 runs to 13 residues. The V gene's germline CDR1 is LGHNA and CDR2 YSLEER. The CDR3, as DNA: TGCGCCAGCAGCCGGGAGCGACAAGAGACCCAGTACTTC. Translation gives CASSRERQETQYF.

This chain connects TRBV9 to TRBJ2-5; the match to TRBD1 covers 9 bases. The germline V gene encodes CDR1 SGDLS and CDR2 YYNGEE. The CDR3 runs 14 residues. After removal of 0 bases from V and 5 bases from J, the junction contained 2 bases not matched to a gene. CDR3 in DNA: TGTGCCAGCAGCGTAGCCGGGACAGGGGAGACCCAGTACTTC. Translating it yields CASSVAGTGETQYF.

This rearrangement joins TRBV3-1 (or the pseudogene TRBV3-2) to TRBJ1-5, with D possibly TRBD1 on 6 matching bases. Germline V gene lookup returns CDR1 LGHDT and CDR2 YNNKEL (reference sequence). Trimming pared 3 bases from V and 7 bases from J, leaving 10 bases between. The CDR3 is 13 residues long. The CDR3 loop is CASSQGAQQPQHF. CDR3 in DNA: TGTGCCAGCAGCCAGGGGGCACAGCAGCCCCAGCATTTT.

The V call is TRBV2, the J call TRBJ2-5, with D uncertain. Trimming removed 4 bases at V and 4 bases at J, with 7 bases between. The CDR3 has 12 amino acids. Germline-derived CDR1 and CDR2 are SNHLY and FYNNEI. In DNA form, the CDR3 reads TGTGCCAGCAGTGCAGCGAGAGAGACCCAGTACTTC. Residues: CASSAARETQYF. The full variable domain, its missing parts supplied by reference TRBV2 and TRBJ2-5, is EPEVTQTPSHQVTQMGQEVILRCVPISNHLYFYWYRQILGQKVEFLVSFYNNEISEKSEIFDDQFSVERPDGSNFTLKIRSTKLEDSAMYFCASSAARETQYFGPGTRLLVL.

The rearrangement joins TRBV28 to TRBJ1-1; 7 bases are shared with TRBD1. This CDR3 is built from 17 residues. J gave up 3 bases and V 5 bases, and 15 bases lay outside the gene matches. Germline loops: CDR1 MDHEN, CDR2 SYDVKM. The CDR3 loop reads CASSPYVTGFGHTEAFF. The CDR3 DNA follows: TGTGCCAGCAGTCCCTACGTGACAGGGTTCGGGCACACTGAAGCTTTCTTT.

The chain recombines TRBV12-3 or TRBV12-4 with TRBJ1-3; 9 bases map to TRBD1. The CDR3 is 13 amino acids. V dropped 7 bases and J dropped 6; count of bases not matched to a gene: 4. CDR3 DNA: TGTGCCAGCACCCGACAGGGGGAAAACACCATATATTTT. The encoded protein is CASTRQGENTIYF.

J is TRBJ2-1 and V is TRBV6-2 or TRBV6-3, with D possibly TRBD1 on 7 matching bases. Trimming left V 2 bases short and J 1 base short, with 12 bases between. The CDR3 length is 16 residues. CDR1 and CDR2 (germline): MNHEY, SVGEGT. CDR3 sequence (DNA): TGTGCCAGCAGTTACCTCCAGGGGGGATCCTACAATGAGCAGTTCTTC. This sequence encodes CASSYLQGGSYNEQFF.

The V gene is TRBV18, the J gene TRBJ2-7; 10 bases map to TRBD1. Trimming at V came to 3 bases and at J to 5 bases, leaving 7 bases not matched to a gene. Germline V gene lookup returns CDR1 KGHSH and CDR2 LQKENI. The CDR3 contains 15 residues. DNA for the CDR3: TGTGCCAGCTCACCCGTCCCGGGACAGGGGAACGAGCAGTACTTC. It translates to CASSPVPGQGNEQYF. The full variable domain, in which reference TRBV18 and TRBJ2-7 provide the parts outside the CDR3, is NAGVMQNPRHLVRRRGQEARLRCSPMKGHSHVYWYRQLPEEGLKFMVYLQKENIIDESGMPKERFSAEFPKEGPSILRIQQVVRGDSAAYFCASSPVPGQGNEQYFGPGTRLTVT.

CDR3 DNA: TGTGCCAGCAGTGAACCGGGACAATCCTACGAGCAGTACTTC. This codes for CASSEPGQSYEQYF. This chain links TRBV2 with TRBJ2-7; D may be TRBD1 (6 bases). The length of the CDR3 is 14 residues. V dropped 2 bases and J dropped 1 base, with 9 bases sitting between them. Germline assignment: CDR1 SNHLY and CDR2 FYNNEI.

CDR3 DNA: TGCGCCAGCAGCCAAGATGTTGCGACAGTCCCCATGAACACTGAAGCTTTCTTT. Translated, it gives CASSQDVATVPMNTEAFF. J is TRBJ1-1 and V is TRBV4-3, with D possibly TRBD1 on 5 matching bases. V was cut by 0 bases and J by 0 bases, with 17 bases left in between. Germline V lookup: CDR1 LGHNA, CDR2 YSLEER. This CDR3 has 18 amino acids.

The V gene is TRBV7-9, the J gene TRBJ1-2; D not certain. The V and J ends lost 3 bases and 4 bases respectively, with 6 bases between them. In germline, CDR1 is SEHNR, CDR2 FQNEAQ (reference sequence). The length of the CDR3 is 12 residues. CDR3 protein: CASSLSPYGYTF. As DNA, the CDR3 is TGTGCCAGCAGCTTGTCTCCCTATGGCTACACCTTC.

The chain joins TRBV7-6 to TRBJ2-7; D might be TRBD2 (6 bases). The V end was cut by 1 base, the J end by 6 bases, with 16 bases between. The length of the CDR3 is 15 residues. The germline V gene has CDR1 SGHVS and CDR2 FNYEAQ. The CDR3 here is CASSLGEFLGGEQYF. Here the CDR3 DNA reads TGTGCCAGCAGCTTAGGGGAGTTTCTGGGGGGCGAGCAGTACTTC.

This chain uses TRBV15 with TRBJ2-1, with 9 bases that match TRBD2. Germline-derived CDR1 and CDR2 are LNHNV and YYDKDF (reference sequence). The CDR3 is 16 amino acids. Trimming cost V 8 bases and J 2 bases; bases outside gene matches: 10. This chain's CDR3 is CATLKTSGLTYNEQFF. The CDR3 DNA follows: TGTGCCACCCTGAAAACTAGCGGGTTAACCTACAATGAGCAGTTCTTC.

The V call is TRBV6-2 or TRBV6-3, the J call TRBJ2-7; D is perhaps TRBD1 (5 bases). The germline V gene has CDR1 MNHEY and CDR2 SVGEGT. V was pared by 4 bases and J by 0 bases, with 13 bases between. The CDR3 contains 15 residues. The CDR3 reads CASSSGDRSSYEQYF. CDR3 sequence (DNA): TGTGCCAGCAGTTCAGGAGACAGATCCTCCTACGAGCAGTACTTC.